The rows below give T cell receptor beta chains drawn from one sample of a study of blood T cells in healthy people across ages. TCRdb processed the 5' RACE reads anew with MiXCR; each CDR3 protein has one entry. The sample carries fewer than 750,000 distinct CDR3 sequences, 47% recorded once. Sequenced material: blood. These receptors came from a man older than 75 in good health. CDR3s include the opening cysteine and the closing phenylalanine or tryptophan. D genes are given only for firm matches. Clone sizes are given selectively: once, few, many, or a class where the clone is expanded.

TRBV20-1	TRBJ2-7	once	TRBD2	15	TGCAGTGCTGCCGGGAGGGGAGGGACTCGCTACGAGCAGTACTTC	CSAAGRGGTRYEQYF
TRBV19	TRBJ2-1	-	-	12	TGTGCCAGTAGGATGACAAGCAATGAGCAGTTCTTC	CASRMTSNEQFF
TRBV12-3/TRBV12-4	TRBJ1-5	-	-	13	TGTGCCAGCAGTCAGGCGTCGAGTCAGCCCCAGCATTTT	CASSQASSQPQHF
TRBV20-1	TRBJ2-1	few	TRBD2	14	TGCAGTGCTATACTAGCGGGGGGTCGCAATGAGCAGTTCTTC	CSAILAGGRNEQFF
TRBV2	TRBJ2-3	-	-	15	TGTGCCAGCAGTGAGAGGGACCTCCTTACAGATACGCAGTATTTT	CASSERDLLTDTQYF
TRBV24-1	TRBJ2-3	few	-	15	TGTGCCACCAGTGGTGCGGCAGGGAGCACAGATACGCAGTATTTT	CATSGAAGSTDTQYF
TRBV20-1	TRBJ1-4	-	TRBD1	15	TGCAGTGCTAGAGATGTGGACAGGGGTGGTGAAAAACTGTTTTTT	CSARDVDRGGEKLFF
TRBV9	TRBJ2-7	-	TRBD2	16	TGTGCCAGCAGCGTAGCTACGGGACTAGCGGGAAACGAGCAGTACTTC	CASSVATGLAGNEQYF
TRBV5-1	TRBJ1-1	-	-	15	TGCGCCAGCAGCAGTGGTAGGACCGATCACACTGAAGCTTTCTTT	CASSSGRTDHTEAFF
TRBV18	TRBJ2-1	-	-	14	TGTGCCAGCTCACCTCAGCGGACCGACAATGAGCAGTTCTTC	CASSPQRTDNEQFF
TRBV4-3	TRBJ2-3	-	-	15	TGCGCCAGCAGCCAAGACTCAACCCGCGCAGATACGCAGTATTTT	CASSQDSTRADTQYF
TRBV7-2	TRBJ1-1	-	-	14	TGTGCCAGCAGCTACCAACAGGGATACACTGAAGCTTTCTTT	CASSYQQGYTEAFF
TRBV20-1	TRBJ2-1	few	TRBD2	16	TGCAGTGCTAGAGATCAGGGACTAGCGGGAGACAATGAGCAGTTCTTC	CSARDQGLAGDNEQFF
TRBV6-6	TRBJ1-5	many	-	12	TGTGCCAGCAGTTACCAGGGGCAGCCCCAGCATTTT	CASSYQGQPQHF
TRBV28	TRBJ2-3	once	-	17	TGTGCCAGCAGTCACCGGGACGGGGGCGGGAGTCCAGATACGCAGTATTTT	CASSHRDGGGSPDTQYF
TRBV20-1	TRBJ1-3	-	TRBD1	11	TGCAGTGCTGGGACAGACAACACCATATATTTT	CSAGTDNTIYF
TRBV7-3	TRBJ2-1	few	TRBD2	14	TGTGCCAGCAGCTTAAGGGAGGCGGGAGGGCTAGCGTTCTTC	CASSLREAGGLAFF
TRBV6-6	TRBJ2-2	many	-	13	TGTGCCAGCAGCCGCCTCGGCACCGGGGAGCTGTTTTTT	CASSRLGTGELFF
TRBV7-9	TRBJ2-5	-	TRBD2	17	TGCGCCAGCAGCCCTTCCCTAGCGGGAGTAGTACAAGAGACCCAGTACTTC	CASSPSLAGVVQETQYF
TRBV3-1	TRBJ2-5	-	-	15	TGTGCCAGCAGCCAAGATGGTTCTAGAGGCGAGACCCAGTACTTC	CASSQDGSRGETQYF
TRBV29-1	TRBJ1-1	-	TRBD1	14	TGCAGCGTTGAGATAATACAGGGGGCCACTGAAGCTTTCTTT	CSVEIIQGATEAFF
TRBV7-6	TRBJ2-7	-	-	14	TGTGCCAGCAGCTTTGAACTAGGCTCCTACGAGCAGTACTTC	CASSFELGSYEQYF